This TCR beta chain was obtained from a study of OX40 agonist ivuxolimab in advanced cancers. Study at large: Ivuxolimab was administered intravenously to patients at 0.01 to 10 mg/kg every 2 weeks.

The CDR3 extends over 13 amino acids. Germline loops: CDR1 KGHSH, CDR2 LQKENI. V was trimmed by 8 bases and J by 5 bases, leaving 15 bases between them. Here immunoSEQ multiplex PCR was the method, and the copy in TCRdb shows in-frame clones only, minus some. The data hold 110,000 or so clones, with 85% to 95% observed a single time. Sequenced material: CD4+ or CD8+ T cells sorted from blood, taken in a trial of the OX40 agonist ivuxolimab. This receptor was taken from an adult with an advanced solid tumor such as melanoma, head and neck, liver or kidney cancer. The gene calls are TRBV18 and TRBJ1-1; no definite D call. CDR3 region: CASTGRESTEAFF. In DNA, the CDR3 is TGTGCCAGCACCGGGAGGGAGTCAACTGAAGCTTTCTTT.